This is a list of T cell receptor beta chains from one sample in a study of OX40 agonist ivuxolimab in advanced cancers. Profiling relied on immunoSEQ multiplex PCR, and the TCRdb table lists in-frame clones only, not all of them. The sample shows about 69,000 clones, roughly 80% of them seen only once. This specimen consisted of CD4+ or CD8+ T cells sorted from blood, obtained in a trial of the OX40 agonist ivuxolimab. These receptors originate from an adult with an advanced solid tumor such as melanoma, head and neck, liver or kidney cancer. The CDR3 runs from the conserved cysteine through the conserved F or W. Each record gives: V gene, J gene, CDR3 protein.

TRBV4-3	TRBJ1-4	CASSQDLPVGTTNEKLFF
TRBV27	TRBJ2-7	CASSLDSGDRTYEQYF
TRBV19	TRBJ1-4	CASSSGAQIEKLFF
TRBV25-1	TRBJ1-1	CASSLHGNTEAFF
TRBV6-6	TRBJ2-7	CASSEQSYEQYF
TRBV5-4	TRBJ2-7	CASSLDGGHEQYF
TRBV2	TRBJ2-7	CASSDASGSYEQYF
TRBV11-2	TRBJ2-3	CAGSLNGRAPDTQYF
TRBV5-1	TRBJ2-3	CASSLSTDTQYF
TRBV10-3	TRBJ1-5	CAIRPAEGQPQHF
TRBV6-5	TRBJ1-5	CASSVQQPQHF